This T cell receptor (beta chain) was profiled in a study of CD8+CD57+ T cells in acquired aplastic anemia. Overall study context: The sorted CD4+ and CD8+ cells yielded an average roughly 3 ug of DNA. Study-level findings and limits: CD8+ Simpson's diversity showed no significant patient-control difference. Found in both controls and patients were almost 30 CD8+ CDR3 sequences.

This CDR3 is 15 amino acids long. V lost 8 bases and J 1 base, leaving 15 bases between the germline ends. It was genomic DNA that served as the template for profiling TCR beta VDJ and CDR3. A single record per CDR3 protein comes from TCRdb applying MiXCR to the reads. This table holds around 200,000 distinct CDR3 sequences, about 44% found once. Before being chosen for sequencing, patients had shown CD8+CD57+ cell expansion by flow cytometry. A remark on this clonotype: Antigen specificity is unknown.

The chain has TRBV12-3 or TRBV12-4 and TRBJ1-5, with a tentative D call TRBD1 (5 bases). The sample consisted of sorted CD4+, CD8+, or CD8+CD57+ T cells (not recorded which) from PBMCs. The receptor's source is a human donor with aplastic anemia. As DNA, the CDR3 is TGTGCCAGCGGTCGGGACGGCCTGAGCAATCAGCCCCAGCATTTT. This sequence encodes CASGRDGLSNQPQHF.